This paragraph reports one T cell receptor beta chain. The antigen remains unidentified. V lost 5 bases and J 2 bases, leaving 15 bases between the germline ends. The V gene's germline CDR1 is SGHAT and CDR2 FQDESV (reference sequence). This CDR3 contains 15 residues. The sample originates from a study of post-analysis software for immune sequencing data. Study background: The cohort encompassed relapsing-remitting, secondary progressive and progressive-relapsing multiple sclerosis disease courses.

Prepared TCR beta cDNA libraries contained unique molecular identifiers. T cells numbering about 0.85 to 11 million yielded cDNA molecules that totaled about 500,000. One entry per CDR3 protein, called by TCRdb with MiXCR from the PCR reads. Of roughly 670,000 distinct CDR3 sequences listed, roughly three fifths are singletons. The study's findings and limits: Those with multiple sclerosis, the patient group, showed significantly lower normalized Chao1 diversity than controls. Patients had higher frequencies than controls of a few TRBV segments, including TRBV5-6, TRBV5-1 and TRBV20-1.

Material for sequencing was blood. The chain has TRBV11-1 and TRBJ1-1; D may be TRBD1 (5 bases). This TCR was sampled from a girl aged 2-15 years with multiple sclerosis. The CDR3 DNA reads as TGTGCCAGCAGCCGGTGGGACGGGGGTAACACTGAAGCTTTCTTT. This gives the protein CASSRWDGGNTEAFF.